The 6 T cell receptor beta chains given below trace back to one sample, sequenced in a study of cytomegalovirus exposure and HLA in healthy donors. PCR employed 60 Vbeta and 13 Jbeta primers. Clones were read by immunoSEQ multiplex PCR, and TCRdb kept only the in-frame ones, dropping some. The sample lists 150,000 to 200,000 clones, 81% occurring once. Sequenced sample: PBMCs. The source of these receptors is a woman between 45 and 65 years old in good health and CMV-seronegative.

CDR3 region: CASSLDGAGNEQFF. The CDR3 DNA reads as TGCGCCAGCAGCTTGGATGGGGCGGGGAATGAGCAGTTCTTC. V usage is TRBV5-1 and J usage is TRBJ2-1, with a possible D match to TRBD2 (6 bases). The V end lost 0 bases, the J end lost 7 bases, and 11 bases lay between the germline ends. The CDR3 loop spans 14 amino acids. Germline-derived CDR1 and CDR2 are SGHRS and YFSETQ.

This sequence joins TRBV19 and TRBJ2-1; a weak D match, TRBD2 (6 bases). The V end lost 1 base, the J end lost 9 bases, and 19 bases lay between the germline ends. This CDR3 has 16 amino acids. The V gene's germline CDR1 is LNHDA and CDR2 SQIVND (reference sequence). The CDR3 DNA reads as TGTGCCAGTAGTATAGGAGGAGGGCGACATGGTGTTGAGCAGTTCTTC. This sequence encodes CASSIGGGRHGVEQFF.

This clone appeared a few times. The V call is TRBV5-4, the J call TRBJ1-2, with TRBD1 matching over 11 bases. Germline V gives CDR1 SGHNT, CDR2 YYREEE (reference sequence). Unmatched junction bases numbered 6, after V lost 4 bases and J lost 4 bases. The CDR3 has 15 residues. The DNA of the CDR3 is TGTGCCAGCAGCACCGGGACAGGGGGTGTCTATGGCTACACCTTC. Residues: CASSTGTGGVYGYTF.

CDR3 DNA sequence: TGTGCCAGCAGCCGAGGACAGGGCGTAACAGATACGCAGTATTTT. This gives the protein CASSRGQGVTDTQYF. The chain couples TRBV7-9 to TRBJ2-3; 8 bases agree with TRBD1. The junction had 7 bases not matched to a gene; V was cut back by 5 bases and J by 3 bases. Germline loops: CDR1 SEHNR, CDR2 FQNEAQ (reference sequence). The CDR3 length is 15 residues. Filled out from reference TRBV7-9 and TRBJ2-3, the complete variable domain reads DTGVSQNPRHKITKRGQNVTFRCDPISEHNRLYWYRQTLGQGPEFLTYFQNEAQLEKSRLLSDRFSAERPKGSFSTLEIQRTEQGDSAMYLCASSRGQGVTDTQYFGPGTRLTVL.

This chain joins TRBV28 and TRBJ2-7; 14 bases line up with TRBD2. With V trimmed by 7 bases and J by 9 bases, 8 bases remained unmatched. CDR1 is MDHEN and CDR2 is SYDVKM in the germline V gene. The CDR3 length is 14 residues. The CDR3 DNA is TGTGCCAGCACCGAGACTAGCGGGAGGGCCTCGCAGTACTTC. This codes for CASTETSGRASQYF.

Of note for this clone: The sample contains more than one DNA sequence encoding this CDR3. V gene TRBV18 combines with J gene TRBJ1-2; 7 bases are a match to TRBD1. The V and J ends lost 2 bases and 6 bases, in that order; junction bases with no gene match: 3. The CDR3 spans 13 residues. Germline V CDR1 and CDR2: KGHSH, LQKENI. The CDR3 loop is CASSPRDRDGYTF. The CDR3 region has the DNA TGTGCCAGCTCACCAAGAGACAGGGATGGCTACACCTTC. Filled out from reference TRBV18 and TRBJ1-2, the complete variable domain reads NAGVMQNPRHLVRRRGQEARLRCSPMKGHSHVYWYRQLPEEGLKFMVYLQKENIIDESGMPKERFSAEFPKEGPSILRIQQVVRGDSAAYFCASSPRDRDGYTFGSGTRLTVV.